This T cell receptor (beta chain) stems from a study of tumor-infiltrating lymphocytes in oesophageal squamous cell carcinoma. This clonotype was detected only a few times. MiXCR, applied by TCRdb to the PCR reads, yields one record per CDR3 protein. The table shows 20,000 or so distinct CDR3 sequences, with over 40% occurring only once. V was trimmed by 3 bases and J by 0 bases, leaving 10 bases between them. The CDR3 sequence is 15 residues long. The germline gives CDR1 MDHEN, CDR2 SYDVKM. Input material: normal esophageal tissue next to the tumor. This TCR came from a male donor with esophageal squamous cell carcinoma. The V and J genes are TRBV28 and TRBJ2-3, with no clear D. The CDR3 sequence is CASSFLSASTDTQYF. The CDR3 coding sequence is TGTGCCAGCAGTTTCCTCTCGGCTAGCACAGATACGCAGTATTTT.